The 15 T cell receptor beta chains presented below share a single source sample, sequenced in a study of shared clonotypes between healthy human individuals. Produced via immunoSEQ multiplex PCR; TCRdb's table is partial and in-frame only. The sample holds 900,000 to 1,200,000 clones; around 82% are singletons and the top ten take more than 0.55%. The source material was memory CD4+ T cells from PBMCs. Noted subset: CD45RA-negative fraction. These receptors all come from a man aged 18 to 35 in good health. Some clones in this sample may be carry-over from other donors' samples.

This chain joins TRBV6-1 and TRBJ1-6; no clear D gene. Trimming left V 3 bases short and J 8 bases short, with 14 bases between. CDR3 length: 15 residues. The germline V gene has CDR1 MNHNS and CDR2 SASEGT. Here the CDR3 reads CASSERVHSDSPLHF. The DNA of the CDR3 is TGTGCCAGCAGTGAGAGGGTACATTCCGATTCACCCCTCCACTTT.

J is TRBJ2-7 and V is TRBV6-1, with D uncertain. The CDR3 sequence is 13 residues long. The germline V gene encodes CDR1 MNHNS and CDR2 SASEGT. The V end was cut by 3 bases, the J end by 2 bases, with 8 bases between. CDR3 DNA: TGTGCCAGCAGTGAGTCTGGCCCCTACGAGCAGTACTTC. It codes for CASSESGPYEQYF.

The chain recombines TRBV30 with TRBJ1-1, with D perhaps matching TRBD1 (5 bases). The V gene lost 4 bases and the J gene lost 4 bases, with 13 bases spanning the gap. The V gene's germline CDR1 is GTSNPN and CDR2 SVGIG (reference sequence). The CDR3 covers 13 residues. CDR3: CAWTRGGVTEAFF. CDR3 sequence (DNA): TGTGCCTGGACCCGGGGGGGGGTCACTGAAGCTTTCTTT.

The chain recombines TRBV5-1 with TRBJ2-2; a possible D gene is TRBD2 (6 bases). CDR1 is SGHRS and CDR2 is YFSETQ in the germline V gene. The V end was cut by 5 bases, the J end by 6 bases, with 14 bases between. The CDR3 covers 14 residues. In nucleotides, the CDR3 is TGCGCCAGCAGAATCGGGAGTTACGCCGGGGAGCTGTTTTTT. Translation gives CASRIGSYAGELFF.

The chain has TRBV30 and TRBJ2-7; 13 bases are shared with TRBD2. The trim removed 6 bases at V and 6 bases at J, leaving 8 bases unmatched. In germline, CDR1 is GTSNPN, CDR2 SVGIG (reference sequence). This CDR3 has 14 amino acids. CDR3 sequence (DNA): TGTGCCTGCGAAAGGACTAGCGGGAGCGGCGAGCAGTACTTC. This sequence encodes CACERTSGSGEQYF.

The chain uses TRBV11-2 and TRBJ2-3, with D perhaps matching TRBD2 (6 bases). The ends were cut back, 2 bases at V and 2 bases at J, with 23 bases in the middle. Germline V gene lookup returns CDR1 SGHAT and CDR2 FQNNGV. The CDR3 consists of 19 residues. The CDR3 spells CASSLHLGLDYQNTDTQYF. For the CDR3, the DNA is TGTGCCAGCAGCTTACATCTGGGCTTGGACTACCAAAACACAGATACGCAGTATTTT.

The chain recombines TRBV10-3 with TRBJ2-5; D unresolved. Trimming removed 3 bases at V and 7 bases at J, with 12 bases between. Germline V gene lookup returns CDR1 ENHRY and CDR2 SYGVKD. This CDR3 contains 13 residues. CDR3 nucleotides: TGTGCCATCAGTGAAACCCCGTCGGGGACCCAGTACTTC. Encoded protein: CAISETPSGTQYF.

The rearrangement uses TRBV29-1 and TRBJ2-3, with 8 bases aligning to TRBD2. Looked up from germline, CDR1 is SQVTM and CDR2 is ANQGSEA. The junction had 8 bases not matched to a gene; V was cut back by 6 bases and J by 0 bases. The CDR3 totals 15 residues. CDR3 nucleotides: TGCAGCGTCAGAGGACTAGCCGAGAGCACAGATACGCAGTATTTT. It yields the protein CSVRGLAESTDTQYF.

A remark on this clone: Other DNA sequences in the sample encode the same CDR3. The CDR3 region has the DNA TGTGCCAGCAGTCCCGGAGGGGGAAGCTCCTACGAGCAGTACTTC. Residues: CASSPGGGSSYEQYF. This chain links TRBV28 with TRBJ2-7; the D gene could be TRBD1 or TRBD2 (6 bases each). CDR3 length equals 15 residues. Germline CDR1 is MDHEN and CDR2 is SYDVKM. Trimming pared 5 bases from V and 0 bases from J, leaving 14 bases between.

CDR3 sequence (DNA): TGTGCCAGCAGCTTAGCACAGGATGGAAACACCATATATTTT. Translating gives CASSLAQDGNTIYF. V usage is TRBV11-2 and J usage is TRBJ1-3; TRBD1 is a possible D gene (5 bases). V was cut by 1 base and J by 3 bases, with 7 bases left in between. Germline lookup yields CDR1 SGHAT and CDR2 FQNNGV. The CDR3 has 14 amino acids. Looking up the rest from reference TRBV11-2 and TRBJ1-3 gives the full variable domain: EAGVAQSPRYKIIEKRQSVAFWCNPISGHATLYWYQQILGQGPKLLIQFQNNGVVDDSQLPKDRFSAERLKGVDSTLKIQPAKLEDSAVYLCASSLAQDGNTIYFGEGSWLTVV.

The chain carries TRBV6-5 and TRBJ2-7; 7 bases agree with TRBD2. Unmatched junction bases numbered 9, after V lost 4 bases and J lost 6 bases. Germline CDR1 is MNHEY and CDR2 is SVGAGI. The CDR3 contains 14 residues. The CDR3 loop reads CASSWGGDSLEQYF. CDR3 in DNA: TGTGCCAGCAGTTGGGGGGGGGATTCACTCGAGCAGTACTTC.

The chain couples TRBV19 to TRBJ1-5; D is ambiguous. Per the germline V gene, CDR1 is LNHDA and CDR2 is SQIVND (reference sequence). The V and J ends lost 2 bases and 1 base respectively, with 12 bases between them. This CDR3 region has 16 residues. Here the CDR3 reads CASSIRRVDSNQPQHF. Here the CDR3 DNA reads TGTGCCAGTAGTATAAGGAGGGTGGACAGCAATCAGCCCCAGCATTTT.

The J gene is TRBJ2-7, the V gene TRBV5-6, with D hard to call. Germline CDR1 SGHDT, CDR2 YYEEEE. Between the trimmed V and J ends, which lost 0 bases and 2 bases, there was a span of 12 bases. CDR3 length: 15 amino acids. The CDR3 nucleotides are TGTGCCAGCAGCTTGGGTGTGGTAGCCACCTACGAGCAGTACTTC. This sequence encodes CASSLGVVATYEQYF.

This clone has a handful of counts. This rearrangement joins TRBV19 to TRBJ1-2, with no clear D. CDR1 and CDR2 from the germline V gene are LNHDA and SQIVND (reference sequence). V was trimmed by 4 bases and J by 0 bases, leaving 15 bases between them. The CDR3 totals 16 residues. DNA for the CDR3: TGTGCCAGTAGTACACACCCAGGTCCGACTAACTATGGCTACACCTTC. The encoded protein is CASSTHPGPTNYGYTF.

This clone has ten or more counts. This chain uses TRBV11-2 with TRBJ1-4; D gene unclear. CDR1 is SGHAT and CDR2 is FQNNGV in the germline V gene. V was trimmed by 6 bases and J by 0 bases, leaving 14 bases between them. The CDR3 sequence is 16 residues long. This chain's CDR3 is CASRSLRPPTNEKLFF. The CDR3 DNA sequence: TGTGCCAGCAGATCCTTACGGCCCCCAACTAATGAAAAACTGTTTTTT. The full variable domain, its missing parts supplied by reference TRBV11-2 and TRBJ1-4, is EAGVAQSPRYKIIEKRQSVAFWCNPISGHATLYWYQQILGQGPKLLIQFQNNGVVDDSQLPKDRFSAERLKGVDSTLKIQPAKLEDSAVYLCASRSLRPPTNEKLFFGSGTQLSVL.